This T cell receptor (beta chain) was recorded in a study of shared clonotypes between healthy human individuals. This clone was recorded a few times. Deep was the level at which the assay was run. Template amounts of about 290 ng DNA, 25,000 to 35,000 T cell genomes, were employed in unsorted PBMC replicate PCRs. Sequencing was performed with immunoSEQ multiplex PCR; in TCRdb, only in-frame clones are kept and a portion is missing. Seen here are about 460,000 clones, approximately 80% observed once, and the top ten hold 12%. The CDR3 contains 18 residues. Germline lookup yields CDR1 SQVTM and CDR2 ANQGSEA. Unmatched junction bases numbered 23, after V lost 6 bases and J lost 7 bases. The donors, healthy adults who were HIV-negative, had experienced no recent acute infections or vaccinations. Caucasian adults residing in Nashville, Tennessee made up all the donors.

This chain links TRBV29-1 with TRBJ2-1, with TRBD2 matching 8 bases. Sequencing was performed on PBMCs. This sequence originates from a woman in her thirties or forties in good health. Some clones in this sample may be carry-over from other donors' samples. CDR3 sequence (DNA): TGCAGCGTCCCCTTACCTATCTATCTAGCCCGGGGGGGGAATGAGCAGTTCTTC. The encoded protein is CSVPLPIYLARGGNEQFF.